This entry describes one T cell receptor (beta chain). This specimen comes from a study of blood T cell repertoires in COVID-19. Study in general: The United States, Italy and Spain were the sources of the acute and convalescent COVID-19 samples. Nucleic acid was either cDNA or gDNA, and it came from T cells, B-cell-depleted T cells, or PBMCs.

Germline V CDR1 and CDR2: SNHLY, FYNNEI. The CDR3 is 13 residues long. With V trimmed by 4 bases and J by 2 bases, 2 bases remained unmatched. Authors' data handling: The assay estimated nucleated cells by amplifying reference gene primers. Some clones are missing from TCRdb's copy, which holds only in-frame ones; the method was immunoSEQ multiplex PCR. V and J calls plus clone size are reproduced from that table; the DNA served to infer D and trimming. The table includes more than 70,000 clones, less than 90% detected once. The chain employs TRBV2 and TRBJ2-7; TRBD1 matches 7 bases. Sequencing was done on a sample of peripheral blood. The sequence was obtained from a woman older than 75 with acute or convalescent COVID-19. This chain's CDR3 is CASSVGTAYEQYF. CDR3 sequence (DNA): TGTGCCAGCAGTGTAGGGACAGCCTACGAGCAGTACTTC.